This is a list of T cell receptor beta chains from one sample in a study of T cell repertoires in cytomegalovirus infection. Via MiXCR, TCRdb re-called the reads, giving one row per CDR3 protein. This table holds under 300,000 distinct CDR3 sequences, about 12% found once. The sample consisted of PBMCs. All receptors derive from a human donor in good health (CMV status not recorded). Some clones in this sample may be carry-over from other donors' samples. The CDR3 runs from the conserved cysteine through the conserved F or W. Each record gives: CDR3 DNA, CDR3 protein, D gene, J gene, clone size, V gene. D genes are given only for firm matches. Some rows mark clone size as missing; the rest say once, few, many or name a class of expanded clone.

TGCAGTGCTCCCGGGCAGGGGGACGAGACCCAGTACTTC CSAPGQGDETQYF TRBD1 TRBJ2-5 NA TRBV20-1
TGCAGCGTTGGAGGGGGCGACTCCTACAATGAGCAGTTCTTC CSVGGGDSYNEQFF TRBD1 TRBJ2-1 few TRBV29-1
TGCAGTGCTAGTAAGGGGGGAGGGGAGACCCAGTACTTC CSASKGGGETQYF NA TRBJ2-5 NA TRBV20-1
TGCGCCAGCAGCTCCAGGGACAGGGGGTTAATTGGCTACACCTTC CASSSRDRGLIGYTF TRBD1 TRBJ1-2 few TRBV5-1
TGTGCCAGCACTATACAGGGGGCAGACAATCAGCCCCAGCATTTT CASTIQGADNQPQHF TRBD1 TRBJ1-5 many TRBV28
TGTGCCAGCAGCTTTGGGACTCTGAGTACCTACGAGCAGTACTTC CASSFGTLSTYEQYF NA TRBJ2-7 many TRBV5-4
TGTGCCAGCAGCTTATTATCTAGCGGAAACACCGGGGAGCTGTTTTTT CASSLLSSGNTGELFF TRBD2 TRBJ2-2 many TRBV7-3
TGTGCCAGCAGTACGGGACGGCTCTCTGGAAACACCATATATTTT CASSTGRLSGNTIYF NA TRBJ1-3 many TRBV6-2/TRBV6-3
TGTGCCAGCAGCTCTGCAGGTCCCTACTATGGCTACACCTTC CASSSAGPYYGYTF NA TRBJ1-2 many TRBV7-2
TGTGCCAGCAGACTGACTAGCGGGAGTACAGATACGCAGTATTTT CASRLTSGSTDTQYF TRBD2 TRBJ2-3 many TRBV11-2
TGTGCCAGCACCGTGACTGGGACATCGAAGGAAGAGACCCAGTACTTC CASTVTGTSKEETQYF NA TRBJ2-5 many TRBV27
TGTGCCAGCAGTGTAGGTACGGATCAGCCCCAGCATTTT CASSVGTDQPQHF NA TRBJ1-5 many TRBV12-3/TRBV12-4
TGTGCCAGCTCAGACAGGGAAGCTTTCTTT CASSDREAFF NA TRBJ1-1 many TRBV14
TGTGCCAGTAGTATCACGGGGCAGGGCACTGAAGCTTTCTTT CASSITGQGTEAFF NA TRBJ1-1 NA TRBV19
TGTGCCAGCAGCTTAGCGGGGACAGGGGGCTGGGATGAGCAGTTCTTC CASSLAGTGGWDEQFF TRBD1 TRBJ2-1 many TRBV7-8
TGTGCCAGCAGTTTAGGGAGATACACAGATACGCAGTATTTT CASSLGRYTDTQYF NA TRBJ2-3 NA TRBV28
TGCGCCAGCAGCCAAGATCTGCTAGTAGGATCCACAGATACGCAGTATTTT CASSQDLLVGSTDTQYF NA TRBJ2-3 many TRBV4-3
TGTGCCAGCAGCGTAGGGGGGACTAGAGGCGGGGAGCTGTTTTTT CASSVGGTRGGELFF TRBD2 TRBJ2-2 NA TRBV9
TGTGCCAGCAGCTATGGGGGAAGAGATACGCAGTATTTT CASSYGGRDTQYF NA TRBJ2-3 many TRBV7-2
TGCAGTGCTAGTCGGACTAGCGGGCTCCAAGAGACCCAGTACTTC CSASRTSGLQETQYF TRBD2 TRBJ2-5 many TRBV20-1
TGTGCCAGCCGACAGAAACCGACCGCGTACAATGAGCAGTTCTTC CASRQKPTAYNEQFF NA TRBJ2-1 NA TRBV6-2/TRBV6-3
TGTGCCAGCAGCCAAGTAGCGGGCACCCAAGAGACCCAGTACTTC CASSQVAGTQETQYF TRBD2 TRBJ2-5 many TRBV7-2
TGTGCCAGCAGCTTAGTCGGAGATCCCGGGGAGACCCAGTACTTC CASSLVGDPGETQYF NA TRBJ2-5 many TRBV7-2
TGTGCCAGCAATCCATTGAAAGGGAATGCGCCCTTC CASNPLKGNAPF NA TRBJ1-2 NA TRBV25-1
TGTGCCAGCAGCTTAAGCTGGGGTGAAGAAAAACTGTTTTTT CASSLSWGEEKLFF NA TRBJ1-4 many TRBV7-9
TGTGCCAGCAACCATTATTCACCAACATCGGGGCTTCAAGAGACCCAGTACTTC CASNHYSPTSGLQETQYF NA TRBJ2-5 NA TRBV3-1
TGTGCCAGCAGCTTAGACCAGGGCTACGAGCAGTACTTC CASSLDQGYEQYF NA TRBJ2-7 many TRBV7-2
TGTGCCAGCAGCTTAAGTGAGACAGGGAAGGGTGAGCAGTTCTTC CASSLSETGKGEQFF TRBD1 TRBJ2-1 many TRBV7-2
TGTGCCAGCAGTTCAGGGGGCGCGGACCAAGAGACCCAGTACTTC CASSSGGADQETQYF TRBD1 TRBJ2-5 NA TRBV6-1
TGTGCCAGCAGCTTAGTCGGCGGGAGGACGTCTTACGAGCAGTACTTC CASSLVGGRTSYEQYF TRBD2 TRBJ2-7 many TRBV7-6
TGTGCCAGCAGCTTTGGGCTAGCGGGGGGAGGAGATGAGCAGTTCTTC CASSFGLAGGGDEQFF TRBD2 TRBJ2-1 few TRBV5-4
TGTGCCAGCAGGGGGCTTTCAGGGGGGGCCCCAGAGACCCAGTACTTC CASRGLSGGAPETQYF NA TRBJ2-5 NA TRBV2
TGTGCCAGCAGCTTAGCTAGCAGAGGAACTGAAGCTTTCTTT CASSLASRGTEAFF NA TRBJ1-1 many TRBV7-2